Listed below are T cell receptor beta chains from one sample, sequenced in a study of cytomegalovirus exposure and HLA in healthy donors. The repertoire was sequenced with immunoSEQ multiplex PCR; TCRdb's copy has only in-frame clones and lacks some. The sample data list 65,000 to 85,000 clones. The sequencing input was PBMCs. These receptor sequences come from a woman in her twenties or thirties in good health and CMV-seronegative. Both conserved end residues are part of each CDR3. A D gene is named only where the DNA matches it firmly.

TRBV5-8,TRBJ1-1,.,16,CASSLAGQGVGTEAFF,TGTGCCAGCAGCTTGGCCGGGCAGGGTGTCGGCACTGAAGCTTTCTTT
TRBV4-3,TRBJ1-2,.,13,CASSQDVQRGYTF,TGCGCCAGCAGCCAAGACGTGCAGAGGGGCTACACCTTC
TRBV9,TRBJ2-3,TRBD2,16,CASSVVSGGGGDTQYF,TGTGCCAGCAGCGTAGTTAGCGGGGGAGGCGGAGATACGCAGTATTTT
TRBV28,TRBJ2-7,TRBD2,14,CASSAPGTRDEQYF,TGTGCCAGCAGCGCACCCGGGACTAGGGACGAGCAGTACTTC
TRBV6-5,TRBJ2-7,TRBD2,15,CASSWTSGTGNEQYF,TGTGCCAGCAGTTGGACTAGCGGGACGGGAAACGAGCAGTACTTC
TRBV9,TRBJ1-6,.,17,CASSARWGGDTNSPLHF,TGTGCCAGCAGCGCAAGGTGGGGAGGCGACACCAATTCACCCCTCCACTTT
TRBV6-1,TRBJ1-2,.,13,CASSEWGTPRVTF,TGTGCCAGCAGTGAATGGGGGACACCCCGAGTCACCTTC
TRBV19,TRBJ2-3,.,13,CASSRPGVDTQYF,TGTGCCAGTAGTCGCCCGGGGGTGGATACGCAGTATTTT
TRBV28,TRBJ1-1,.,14,CASRGAGTVTEAFF,TGTGCCAGCAGGGGGGCAGGCACCGTCACTGAAGCTTTCTTT
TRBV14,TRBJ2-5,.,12,CASSQTMWTQYF,TGTGCCAGCAGCCAGACTATGTGGACCCAGTACTTC
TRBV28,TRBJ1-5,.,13,CASRGRWDQPQHF,TGTGCCAGCAGAGGGAGGTGGGATCAGCCCCAGCATTTT
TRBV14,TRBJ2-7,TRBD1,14,CASSRDRAPYEQYF,TGTGCCAGCAGCAGGGACAGGGCGCCCTACGAGCAGTACTTC
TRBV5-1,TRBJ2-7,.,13,CASSSSFSYEQYF,TGCGCCAGCAGCTCCTCGTTTTCCTACGAGCAGTACTTC
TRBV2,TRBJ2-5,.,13,CASSGASGETQYF,TGTGCCAGCAGTGGGGCGAGCGGGGAGACCCAGTACTTC
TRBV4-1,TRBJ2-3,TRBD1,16,CASSQSTGSNTDKQYF,TGCGCCAGCAGCCAATCGACAGGGTCCAACACAGATAAGCAGTATTTT
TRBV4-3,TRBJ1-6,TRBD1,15,CASSQVGGTAGPLHF,TGCGCCAGCAGCCAAGTAGGCGGGACAGCAGGACCCCTCCACTTT